A single sample gave rise to the 13 T cell receptor beta chains below, sequenced in a study of control samples from healthy donors and cancer patients. Some clones are missing from TCRdb's copy, which holds only in-frame ones; the method was immunoSEQ multiplex PCR. The top ten hold about 3.9% of the sample, which has fewer than 120,000 clones, roughly 90% seen once. Sequences were obtained from PBMCs. All receptors derive from a woman aged 55-75 years with lung cancer.

The rearrangement links TRBV5-1 to TRBJ2-5, with 12 bases fitting TRBD2. The trim removed 4 bases at V and 1 base at J, leaving 5 bases unmatched. This CDR3 region has 16 residues. Germline V gene sequence: CDR1 SGHRS, CDR2 YFSETQ. This chain's CDR3 is CASSLTSGGPQETQYF. In nucleotides, the CDR3 is TGCGCCAGCAGCCTGACTAGCGGGGGACCCCAAGAGACCCAGTACTTC.

The rearrangement uses TRBV24-1 and TRBJ1-2; TRBD1 aligns across 8 bases. Germline V gene data show CDR1 as KGHDR and CDR2 as SFDVKD. With 5 bases clipped from V and 8 bases from J, the junction kept 9 bases outside the gene matches. This CDR3 has 14 amino acids. The DNA for the CDR3 is TGTGCCACCAGTGCTCCGGGACAGGAGGTCGGCTACACCTTC. It is translated as CATSAPGQEVGYTF.

The chain's CDR3 is CASTVRGTGGGETQYF. CDR3 bases: TGTGCCAGTACCGTAAGAGGGACAGGGGGCGGAGAGACCCAGTACTTC. V and J are TRBV19 and TRBJ2-5, with 12 positions matching TRBD1. J lost 4 bases, V lost 7 bases, and 10 bases had no gene match. From germline, CDR1 is LNHDA and CDR2 SQIVND (reference sequence). The CDR3 is 16 amino acids.

The rearrangement joins TRBV28 to TRBJ2-7; D gene uncertain. V dropped 5 bases and J dropped 7 bases, with 18 bases sitting between them. CDR3 length: 14 amino acids. The germline gives CDR1 MDHEN, CDR2 SYDVKM. The CDR3 region is CASSLSRRPREQYF. The CDR3 nucleotides read TGTGCCAGCAGTCTCTCCCGTCGTCCTCGGGAGCAGTACTTC.

The rearrangement links TRBV18 to TRBJ1-4; a weak D match, TRBD1 (5 bases). In germline, CDR1 is KGHSH, CDR2 LQKENI. This CDR3 has 13 residues. Trimming removed 5 bases at V and 7 bases at J, with 11 bases between. CDR3 in DNA: TGTGCCAGCTCAGAGGGGATGAGTGAAAAACTGTTTTTT. This translates into CASSEGMSEKLFF.

The chain uses TRBV5-4 and TRBJ1-2; D is unclear. Trimming left V 2 bases short and J 8 bases short, with 16 bases between. The CDR3 runs to 14 residues. From germline, CDR1 is SGHNT and CDR2 YYREEE (reference sequence). CDR3 loop: CASSFESESSGYTF. The CDR3 DNA follows: TGTGCCAGCAGCTTCGAGAGCGAATCATCCGGCTACACCTTC.

This chain connects TRBV6-1 to TRBJ2-1, with TRBD2 matching over 9 bases. The CDR3 totals 15 residues. The V and J ends lost 2 bases and 5 bases, in that order; junction bases with no gene match: 4. CDR1 and CDR2 (germline): MNHNS, SASEGT. The chain's CDR3 is CASSEIQRGDNEQFF. CDR3 coding DNA: TGTGCCAGCAGTGAAATCCAGCGGGGGGACAATGAGCAGTTCTTC.

The gene calls are TRBV18 and TRBJ1-1; 8 nucleotides agree with TRBD1. CDR1 KGHSH and CDR2 LQKENI come from the germline V gene. The CDR3 consists of 17 residues. The junction had 8 bases not matched to a gene; V was cut back by 2 bases and J by 0 bases. The CDR3 region has the DNA TGTGCCAGCTCACCAATCGACAGGGGCCCTATGAACACTGAAGCTTTCTTT. This codes for CASSPIDRGPMNTEAFF.

The chain couples TRBV2 to TRBJ2-5; D is ambiguous. The CDR3 extends over 14 amino acids. V dropped 1 base and J dropped 3 bases, with 9 bases sitting between them. Germline V lookup: CDR1 SNHLY, CDR2 FYNNEI. CDR3 residues: CASSEGDQKETQYF. The CDR3 region has the DNA TGTGCCAGCAGTGAAGGTGACCAGAAAGAGACCCAGTACTTC.

A note on this clone: Other DNA sequences of this sample code for an identical CDR3. J is TRBJ1-3 and V is TRBV3-1 (or the pseudogene TRBV3-2); perhaps TRBD1 as D (5 bases). Germline V CDR1 and CDR2: LGHDT, YNNKEL (reference sequence). This CDR3 has 15 residues. Between the trimmed V and J ends, which lost 1 base and 0 bases, there was a span of 7 bases. The CDR3 region is CASSQGGFSGNTIYF. Here the CDR3 DNA reads TGTGCCAGCAGCCAAGGGGGCTTCTCTGGAAACACCATATATTTT.

This clone was found once. The rearrangement joins TRBV6-2 or TRBV6-3 to TRBJ1-5; 7 bases line up with TRBD1. With V trimmed by 5 bases and J by 0 bases, 13 bases remained unmatched. This CDR3 is 18 amino acids long. Germline V gene lookup returns CDR1 MNHEY and CDR2 SVGEGT. The CDR3 loop reads CASSIPTGSIYSNQPQHF. The DNA of the CDR3 is TGTGCCAGCAGTATTCCGACAGGGTCAATCTATAGCAATCAGCCCCAGCATTTT.

The chain joins TRBV4-3 to TRBJ1-1; 7 nucleotides line up with TRBD1. Trimming removed 6 bases from V and 1 base from J; junction bases left unmatched: 8. CDR3 size: 15 residues. CDR1 LGHNA and CDR2 YSLEER come from the germline V gene. The CDR3 sequence: CASSPTGTANTEAFF. CDR3 nucleotides: TGCGCCAGCAGTCCAACCGGGACAGCGAACACTGAAGCTTTCTTT.

This chain joins TRBV20-1 and TRBJ2-7, with D hard to call. Trimming cost V 0 bases and J 3 bases, with 3 bases left between them. The CDR3 runs 11 residues. Germline CDR1 is DFQATT and CDR2 is SNEGSKA (reference sequence). As DNA, the CDR3 is TGCAGTGCTAGAGACGGCTACGAGCAGTACTTC. Protein product: CSARDGYEQYF.